This TCR beta chain was identified in a study of blood T cells in healthy people across ages. General study findings and limits: Strongly correlated with naive T cell percentage was TCR beta diversity. Diversity of TCR beta per million T cells declined in a roughly linear way with age.

This CDR3 has 17 residues. The V gene end was trimmed by 2 bases and the J gene end by 2 bases; junction bases not matched to a gene: 10. Germline loops: CDR1 SEHNR, CDR2 FQNEAQ (reference sequence). Primers used in a second PCR of about 7 to 12 cycles were a sample-barcoded 5' primer and a J-beta primer mix. Tags on each cDNA molecule came from a template-switch adaptor with 12 random nucleotides. Every individual sample yielded 3 million or more paired-end reads (each containing CDR3). TCRdb analysed the 5' RACE reads with MiXCR anew, one entry per CDR3 protein. The sample consists of 650,000 to 800,000 distinct CDR3 sequences, approximately 52% of them appearing once. This clonotype has just one count. Its target is unknown.

The sample consisted of blood. The sequence was obtained from a woman of 80 years or more in good health. This rearrangement joins TRBV7-9 to TRBJ2-7, with 9 bases fitting TRBD2. This chain's CDR3 is CASSLLKAAGGTYEQYF. In nucleotides, the CDR3 is TGTGCCAGCAGCTTATTAAAAGCAGCGGGGGGCACCTACGAGCAGTACTTC. The full variable domain, rest sourced from reference TRBV7-9 and TRBJ2-7, is DTGVSQNPRHKITKRGQNVTFRCDPISEHNRLYWYRQTLGQGPEFLTYFQNEAQLEKSRLLSDRFSAERPKGSFSTLEIQRTEQGDSAMYLCASSLLKAAGGTYEQYFGPGTRLTVT.